This TCR beta chain originates from a study of cytomegalovirus exposure and HLA in healthy donors. Remarks on this clone: Its matching antigen is unknown.

General study findings and limits: Later genetic work tied a missense DCLRE1C variant to beta-chain V and J trimming.

The PCR employed 60 Vbeta primers together with 13 Jbeta primers. The table came from immunoSEQ multiplex PCR; TCRdb's copy has only in-frame clones and leaves some out. The sample carries some 41,000 clones, 51% recorded once. This receptor was obtained from a man aged 60-69 years in good health and CMV-seronegative. Sequenced material: PBMCs.

As DNA, the CDR3 is TGCGCCAGCAGCTCACAGGGGACCACTGAAGCTTTCTTT. It codes for CASSSQGTTEAFF. The gene calls are TRBV5-1 and TRBJ1-1; 7 bases match TRBD1. The germline V gene encodes CDR1 SGHRS and CDR2 YFSETQ. The ends lost 3 bases at V and 4 bases at J; junction bases unmatched: 3. This CDR3 spans 13 amino acids.